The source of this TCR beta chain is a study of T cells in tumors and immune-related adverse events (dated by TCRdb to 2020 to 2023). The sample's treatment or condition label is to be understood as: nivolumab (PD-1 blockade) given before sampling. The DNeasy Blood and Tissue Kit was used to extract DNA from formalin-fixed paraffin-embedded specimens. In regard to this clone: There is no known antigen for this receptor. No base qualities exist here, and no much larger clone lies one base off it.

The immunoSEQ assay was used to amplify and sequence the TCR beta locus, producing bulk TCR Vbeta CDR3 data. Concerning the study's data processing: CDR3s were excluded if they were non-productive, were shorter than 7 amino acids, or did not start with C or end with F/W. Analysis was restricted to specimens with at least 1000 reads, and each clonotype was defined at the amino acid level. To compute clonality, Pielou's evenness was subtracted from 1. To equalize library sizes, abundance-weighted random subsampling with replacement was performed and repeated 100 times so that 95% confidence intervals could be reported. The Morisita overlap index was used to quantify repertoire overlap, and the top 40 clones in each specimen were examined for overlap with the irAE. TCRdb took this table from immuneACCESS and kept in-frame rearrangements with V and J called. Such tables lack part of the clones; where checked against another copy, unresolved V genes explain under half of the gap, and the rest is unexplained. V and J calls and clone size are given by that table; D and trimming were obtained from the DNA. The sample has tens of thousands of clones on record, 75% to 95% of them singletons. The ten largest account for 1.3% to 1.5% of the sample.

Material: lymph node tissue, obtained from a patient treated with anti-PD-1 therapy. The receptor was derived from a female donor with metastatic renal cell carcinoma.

Here is the DNA: TGTGCCAGCAGCCCCCCGATAGGGGTGCACACTGAAGCTTTCTTT. It translates as CASSPPIGVHTEAFF. Recombination joined TRBV7-9 with TRBJ1-1; 5 matching bases give a weak D call of TRBD1. There are 15 amino acids in the CDR3, from cysteine to phenylalanine inclusive. The sequence is cut down to CDR3 DNA, 45 bases in frame from base 1. The germline ends are 16 bases apart after V is trimmed by 5 bases and J by 3 bases. The germline V gene (reference sequence) yields SEHNR for CDR1 and FQNEAQ for CDR2.